This T cell receptor (beta chain) was retrieved from a study of T-cell memory formation after mild COVID-19. Per the germline V gene, CDR1 is KGHDR and CDR2 is SFDVKD. The CDR3 sequence is 13 residues long. V gave up 4 bases and J gave up 10 bases, with 13 bases separating them. Points from the study as a whole: From day 15 to 85, contracting clones were balanced between CD4 and CD8, whereas later expanders leaned toward CD4+. Specificity for SARS-CoV-2 was not confirmed among the second-wave clones peaking on day 37.

A few counts support this clonotype. Its antigen remains unknown. After 5'RACE with constant-segment primers, TCR alpha and TCR beta cDNA libraries carrying sample barcodes and UMIs were obtained. TCRdb ran MiXCR on the 5' RACE reads and lists one entry per CDR3 protein. The sample gives a few hundred thousand distinct CDR3 sequences, roughly 20% of which show up once; 8.4% is in the top ten. This sequence originates from an adult woman who had mild COVID-19 (a few samples of this study predate the infection). Cell type and time point are not known. V is TRBV24-1 and J is TRBJ2-1; a weak D match, TRBD1 (6 bases). Sequenced sample: PBMCs or a T cell subset sorted from them (not recorded which). CDR3 DNA: TGTGCCACCAGTGAGGGCCGAGACAGGGAGCAGTTCTTC. It translates to CATSEGRDREQFF.